Below are 7 T cell receptor beta chains sequenced from a single sample in a study of blood T cell repertoires in COVID-19. The table came from immunoSEQ multiplex PCR; TCRdb's copy has only in-frame clones and leaves some out. In the table there are fewer than 200,000 clones, 75% to 85% of which are singletons. The sequencing sample was made of PBMCs or T cells enriched from blood (not recorded which). These receptors were obtained from a man aged 50-60 years who had recovered from COVID-19.

This chain connects TRBV30 to TRBJ1-1; no firm D call. The CDR3 is 13 residues long. Per germline, CDR1 GTSNPN and CDR2 SVGIG (reference sequence). V lost 0 bases to trimming and J lost 0 bases, with 5 bases between them. CDR3: CAWSVSVNTEAFF. The CDR3 coding sequence is TGTGCCTGGAGTGTATCGGTGAACACTGAAGCTTTCTTT.

The rearrangement uses TRBV5-4 and TRBJ2-5; 10 bases match TRBD2. Germline CDR1 is SGHNT and CDR2 is YYREEE (reference sequence). The ends lost 2 bases at V and 5 bases at J; junction bases unmatched: 9. The CDR3 consists of 16 residues. The CDR3 loop reads CASSLGSGGARETQYF. Written as DNA, the CDR3 is TGTGCCAGCAGCTTAGGAAGCGGGGGGGCTCGGGAGACCCAGTACTTC.

The chain employs TRBV9 and TRBJ1-6; D unclear. CDR3 size: 14 residues. Germline CDR1 SGDLS, CDR2 YYNGEE. V shed 4 bases and J shed 7 bases, with 12 bases lying between them. This chain's CDR3 is CASSPLSENSPLHF. The CDR3 nucleotides read TGTGCCAGCAGCCCGCTCTCAGAAAATTCACCCCTCCACTTT.

This rearrangement joins TRBV15 to TRBJ2-2, with D perhaps TRBD1 (6 bases). Per germline, CDR1 LNHNV and CDR2 YYDKDF (reference sequence). The CDR3 is 17 residues long. Trimming cost V 0 bases and J 0 bases, with 11 bases left between them. The CDR3 DNA reads as TGTGCCACCAGCAGAGATAGGGGGTCCGCGAACACCGGGGAGCTGTTTTTT. Translation: CATSRDRGSANTGELFF.

V is TRBV2 and J is TRBJ1-2, with a weak D call TRBD1 (5 bases). The germline CDR1 and CDR2 sequences are SNHLY and FYNNEI. The germline V and J ends were trimmed by 8 bases and 7 bases, with 14 bases remaining between them. The length of the CDR3 is 12 residues. Here the CDR3 reads CASLGTSGGYTF. The DNA of the CDR3 is TGTGCCAGCCTCGGGACTTCGGGTGGCTACACCTTC.

The J gene is TRBJ2-5, the V gene TRBV24-1, with D tentatively TRBD2 (7 bases). CDR3 length: 15 amino acids. The germline gives CDR1 KGHDR, CDR2 SFDVKD. V was cut by 5 bases and J by 2 bases, with 14 bases left in between. CDR3 nucleotide sequence: TGTGCCACCAGTGCAGGGGCCGGGGGGCAAGAGACCCAGTACTTC. It encodes CATSAGAGGQETQYF.

The chain links TRBV6-5 to TRBJ1-1; a possible D gene is TRBD1 (5 bases). CDR1 and CDR2 (germline): MNHEY, SVGAGI. V lost 2 bases to trimming and J lost 0 bases, with 10 bases between them. The CDR3 has 15 amino acids. In DNA, the CDR3 is TGTGCCAGCAGTTACGGGGGGAACATGAACACTGAAGCTTTCTTT. Protein product: CASSYGGNMNTEAFF.